The 9 T cell receptor beta chains in this list originate from one sample, sequenced in a study of cytomegalovirus exposure and HLA in healthy donors. The PCR was carried out with 60 Vbeta primers and 13 Jbeta primers. Clones were read by immunoSEQ multiplex PCR, and TCRdb kept only the in-frame ones, dropping some. The sample lists around 220,000 clones, less than 80% occurring once. The sample was PBMCs. All receptors come from a girl aged 2 to 9 in good health and CMV-seronegative.

V and J are TRBV18 and TRBJ2-1; 8 bases are shared with TRBD2. The CDR3 totals 14 residues. The germline V gene encodes CDR1 KGHSH and CDR2 LQKENI. V lost 5 bases, J lost 7 bases, and 7 bases stayed unmatched. DNA of the CDR3: TGTGCCAGCTCAGGACGGGAGGGCCAGAATGAGCAGTTCTTC. Its translation is CASSGREGQNEQFF.

The V call is TRBV6-1, the J call TRBJ1-3; TRBD1 aligns across 10 bases. The V segment lost 2 bases and the J segment 3 bases; nucleotides outside the gene matches: 4. This CDR3 is built from 16 residues. The V gene's germline CDR1 is MNHNS and CDR2 SASEGT. The CDR3 here is CASSERDRGGGNTIYF. The CDR3 DNA follows: TGTGCCAGCAGTGAAAGGGACAGGGGTGGTGGAAACACCATATATTTT.

The V gene is TRBV19, the J gene TRBJ2-5; no clear D gene. The J call is uncertain, as TRBJ2-7 better fits the DNA end. Germline V CDR1 and CDR2: LNHDA, SQIVND (reference sequence). The CDR3 totals 15 residues. The CDR3 DNA reads as TGTGCCAGTAGTATAGTACCGACACCGTCCTACGAGCAGTACTTC. Translated: CASSIVPTPSYEQYF.

V and J are TRBV5-6 and TRBJ2-3; TRBD2 aligns across 10 bases. CDR1 is SGHDT, CDR2 YYEEEE, per germline. Germline trimming cut 4 bases from V and 2 bases from J; bases unmatched to any gene: 4. CDR3 size: 15 residues. The CDR3 region is CASSRTSGFTDTQYF. CDR3 coding DNA: TGTGCCAGCAGCCGGACTAGCGGATTCACAGATACGCAGTATTTT.

The V gene is TRBV6-6, the J gene TRBJ2-5; TRBD1 matches 10 bases. Matching the DNA end better, TRBJ2-7 makes the J call doubtful. The CDR3 is 15 residues long. The germline gives CDR1 MNHNY, CDR2 SVGAGI (reference sequence). The CDR3: CASSYRQGAFHEQYF. DNA for the CDR3: TGTGCCAGCAGTTACAGACAGGGGGCGTTCCACGAGCAGTACTTC.

The V and J genes are TRBV5-1 and TRBJ2-7; 7 nucleotides align to TRBD1. This CDR3 comprises 14 residues. J gave up 2 bases and V 1 base, and 3 bases lay outside the gene matches. The germline V gene has CDR1 SGHRS and CDR2 YFSETQ. CDR3 bases: TGCGCCAGCAGCTTGCCAGGGGGTACCTACGAGCAGTACTTC. It specifies CASSLPGGTYEQYF.

This chain links TRBV7-9 with TRBJ2-1, with 8 bases matching TRBD2. Looked up from germline, CDR1 is SEHNR and CDR2 is FQNEAQ (reference sequence). CDR3 length: 14 amino acids. V shed 7 bases, J shed 6 bases, and the junction held 8 bases outside the gene matches. CDR3 region: CASKGGRMINEQFF. In DNA, the CDR3 is TGTGCCAGCAAGGGCGGGAGGATGATCAATGAGCAGTTCTTC.

The V and J genes are TRBV25-1 and TRBJ1-1; D remains unclear. Germline V gives CDR1 MGHDK, CDR2 SYGVNS. CDR3 size: 13 residues. The V gene lost 4 bases and the J gene lost 4 bases, with 10 bases spanning the gap. CDR3 sequence: CASSAWESTEAFF. As DNA, the CDR3 is TGTGCCAGCAGTGCGTGGGAGAGCACTGAAGCTTTCTTT. Using reference TRBV25-1 and TRBJ1-1 for the parts outside the CDR3, the full variable domain is EADIYQTPRYLVIGTGKKITLECSQTMGHDKMYWYQQDPGMELHLIHYSYGVNSTEKGDLSSESTVSRIRTEHFPLTLESARPSHTSQYLCASSAWESTEAFFGQGTRLTVV.

This sequence joins TRBV5-6 and TRBJ2-2; D might be TRBD1 (6 bases). Germline values: CDR1 SGHDT, CDR2 YYEEEE. CDR3 length equals 15 residues. The V end was cut by 2 bases, the J end by 4 bases, with 12 bases between. The CDR3 protein is CASSFIGGITGELFF. The CDR3 bases are TGTGCCAGCAGCTTTATAGGGGGAATCACCGGGGAGCTGTTTTTT.